This entry lists 30 T cell receptor beta chains sequenced from one sample in a study of blood T cell repertoires in COVID-19. Only in-frame clones appear in the TCRdb table, and some are missing; sequencing was by immunoSEQ multiplex PCR. The sample contains 95,000 to 110,000 clones, roughly four fifths of which appear only once. Sample: peripheral blood. These receptors all come from a man in his sixties with acute or convalescent COVID-19.

The chain couples TRBV12-2 to TRBJ1-4; the table's D gene call, TRBD1, was not cross checked with the DNA. TRBV12-2 is a pseudogene locus. The CDR3 runs to 16 residues. In DNA, the CDR3 is TGTGCAAGTCGCTTAGCCGGACACGGACAGAATGAAAAACTGTTTTTT. Translated: CASRLAGHGQNEKLFF.

This rearrangement joins TRBV6-5 to TRBJ1-1; 7 positions agree with TRBD1. The CDR3 is made up of 14 amino acids. After removal of 0 bases from V and 7 bases from J, the junction contained 5 bases not matched to a gene. The germline CDR1 and CDR2 sequences are MNHEY and SVGAGI. The CDR3 DNA is TGTGCCAGCAGTTACTCGACCCGGGACAGTGAAGCTTTCTTT. It yields the protein CASSYSTRDSEAFF.

In its sample, this clone ranks as medium-sized. The genes are TRBV6-2 or TRBV6-3 and TRBJ1-3; D is possibly TRBD1 (6 bases). V was cut by 6 bases and J by 0 bases, with 18 bases left in between. Germline lookup yields CDR1 MNHEY and CDR2 SVGEGT. There are 17 residues in the CDR3. The CDR3 here is CASSPAAPDSSGNTIYF. CDR3 DNA: TGTGCCAGCAGCCCGGCCGCCCCGGACAGCTCTGGAAACACCATATATTTT.

This sequence joins TRBV11-2 and TRBJ2-5; 9 positions agree with TRBD2. Germline values: CDR1 SGHAT, CDR2 FQNNGV. The V and J ends lost 0 bases and 5 bases, in that order; junction bases with no gene match: 10. The CDR3 totals 17 residues. CDR3 nucleotides: TGTGCCAGCAGCTTAGATGGCGGGGGGGCGGTTAGGGAGACCCAGTACTTC. Translation: CASSLDGGGAVRETQYF.

This chain connects TRBV7-3 to TRBJ1-1, with TRBD1 identical over 8 bases. The germline CDR1 and CDR2 sequences are SGHTA and FQGTGA. V lost 5 bases, J lost 3 bases, and 11 bases stayed unmatched. The CDR3 consists of 16 residues. In DNA form, the CDR3 reads TGTGCCAGCAGCCTACATCGGACAGGGCGAGACACTGAAGCTTTCTTT. Protein: CASSLHRTGRDTEAFF.

V usage is TRBV9 and J usage is TRBJ2-5; 9 positions match TRBD2. The CDR3 runs 14 residues. With 3 bases clipped from V and 9 bases from J, the junction kept 9 bases outside the gene matches. Germline V gives CDR1 SGDLS, CDR2 YYNGEE. The CDR3, as DNA: TGTGCCAGCAGCGCCCTCGAGGAGCGGGGGGCCCAGTACTTC. It encodes CASSALEERGAQYF.

The chain carries TRBV12-5 and TRBJ1-5; D ambiguous. This CDR3 is 16 amino acids long. Trimming removed 4 bases at V and 0 bases at J, with 13 bases between. The germline V gene has CDR1 LGHNT and CDR2 FRNRAP. The CDR3 nucleotides are TGTGCTAGTGGTTCAGAGGTTACACTTAGCAATCAGCCCCAGCATTTT. The encoded protein is CASGSEVTLSNQPQHF.

The gene calls are TRBV4-2 and TRBJ2-7, with TRBD1 matching 7 bases. Germline-derived CDR1 and CDR2 are LGHNA and YNFKEQ. J gave up 1 base and V 1 base, and 7 bases lay outside the gene matches. The CDR3 totals 16 residues. The CDR3: CASSQVGTGASYEQYF. The DNA of the CDR3 is TGTGCCAGCAGCCAAGTTGGCACAGGGGCGTCCTACGAGCAGTACTTC.

Only one count was recorded for this clone. This chain connects TRBV19 to TRBJ1-2; 9 bases map to TRBD1. Trimming cost V 6 bases and J 3 bases; bases outside gene matches: 11. Germline V CDR1 and CDR2: LNHDA, SQIVND (reference sequence). This CDR3 spans 16 amino acids. The CDR3 loop is CASSPTRDRAHYGYTF. In DNA, the CDR3 is TGTGCCAGTAGCCCTACCCGGGACAGGGCGCACTATGGCTACACCTTC. The full variable domain, rest sourced from reference TRBV19 and TRBJ1-2, is DGGITQSPKYLFRKEGQNVTLSCEQNLNHDAMYWYRQDPGQGLRLIYYSQIVNDFQKGDIAEGYSVSREKKESFPLTVTSAQKNPTAFYLCASSPTRDRAHYGYTFGSGTRLTVV.

CDR3 in amino acids: CASSLRQGGNQPQHF. CDR3 nucleotides: TGTGCCAGCAGTTTAAGACAGGGTGGCAATCAGCCCCAGCATTTT. The chain carries TRBV27 and TRBJ1-5; 7 bases align to TRBD1. Per the germline V gene, CDR1 is MNHEY and CDR2 is SMNVEV (reference sequence). Trimming at V came to 2 bases and at J to 2 bases, leaving 3 bases not matched to a gene. The CDR3 runs to 15 residues.

The gene calls are TRBV27 and TRBJ1-1; the match to TRBD1 covers 9 bases. CDR1 and CDR2 (germline): MNHEY, SMNVEV (reference sequence). CDR3 length equals 18 residues. Unmatched junction bases numbered 20, after V lost 3 bases and J lost 9 bases. The CDR3 loop reads CASSLGLGTGPKLGKAFF. CDR3 DNA sequence: TGTGCCAGCAGTTTGGGTCTAGGGACAGGGCCTAAACTGGGAAAAGCTTTCTTT.

The V call is TRBV6-5, the J call TRBJ1-5, with D perhaps TRBD1 (5 bases). The germline V gene has CDR1 MNHEY and CDR2 SVGAGI. Trimming removed 6 bases at V and 0 bases at J, with 6 bases between. The CDR3 is 13 residues long. CDR3 protein: CASSRDSNQPQHF. CDR3 coding DNA: TGTGCCAGCAGCAGGGATAGCAATCAGCCCCAGCATTTT.

This clone was recorded only once. The V call is TRBV3-1 (or the pseudogene TRBV3-2), the J call TRBJ2-7, with 10 nucleotides matching TRBD2. V trimming: 5 bases; J trimming: 2 bases; junction bases outside the gene matches: 6. This CDR3 has 15 residues. The germline V gene has CDR1 LGHDT and CDR2 YNNKEL (reference sequence). The CDR3 loop is CASSGPGLATYEQYF. The CDR3 DNA reads TGTGCCAGCAGCGGTCCGGGACTAGCGACCTACGAGCAGTACTTC.

V is TRBV4-1 and J is TRBJ1-4, with a weak D call TRBD1 (6 bases). Per the germline V gene, CDR1 is MGHRA and CDR2 is YSYEKL. The CDR3 is 15 amino acids. The V end lost 2 bases, the J end lost 7 bases, and 14 bases lay between the germline ends. The CDR3 region has the DNA TGCGCCAGCAGCCAACCAGGGGATTGGTTTGAAAAACTGTTTTTT. Its protein is CASSQPGDWFEKLFF.

This clone was recorded a few times. The chain links TRBV5-1 to TRBJ2-1; 7 bases align to TRBD2. Germline values: CDR1 SGHRS, CDR2 YFSETQ. The CDR3 sequence is 15 residues long. The ends lost 1 base at V and 1 base at J; junction bases unmatched: 2. The CDR3 sequence: CASSLTGGSYNEQFF. DNA for the CDR3: TGCGCCAGCAGCTTGACGGGGGGATCCTACAATGAGCAGTTCTTC.

The rearrangement joins TRBV10-3 to TRBJ1-6; D is possibly TRBD1 (5 bases). From germline, CDR1 is ENHRY and CDR2 SYGVKD. Deletions cut 0 bases from V and 3 bases from J, with 6 bases between. This CDR3 has 15 residues. The DNA of the CDR3 is TGTGCCATCAGTGAGTCGACAGACTATAATTCACCCCTCCACTTT. Translating it yields CAISESTDYNSPLHF.

CDR3 residues: CASSAGTGYGYTF. For the CDR3, the DNA is TGTGCCAGCAGCGCTGGGACTGGGTATGGCTACACCTTC. The chain employs TRBV3-1 (or the pseudogene TRBV3-2) and TRBJ1-2, with D possibly matching TRBD1 (5 bases). V gave up 5 bases and J gave up 5 bases, with 12 bases separating them. CDR3 length equals 13 residues. CDR1 and CDR2 from the germline V gene are LGHDT and YNNKEL (reference sequence).

The sample holds one count of this clone. It is unclear where the CDR3 begins or ends on the DNA, so no DNA is shown, and the CDR3 is as TCRdb lists it. V and J are TRBV19 and TRBJ1-5. The V gene's germline CDR1 is LNHDA and CDR2 SQIVND (reference sequence). From its first to its last residue, the CDR3 has 13 amino acids. CDR3: CASSKARISPSIF.

This chain joins TRBV6-1 and TRBJ1-1; D is uncertain. The germline V gene has CDR1 MNHNS and CDR2 SASEGT. V lost 2 bases to trimming and J lost 0 bases, with 7 bases between them. CDR3 length equals 14 residues. The CDR3 loop is CASSEYTLNTEAFF. In DNA form, the CDR3 reads TGTGCCAGCAGTGAATACACCCTGAACACTGAAGCTTTCTTT.

The chain uses TRBV5-1 and TRBJ1-1, with TRBD1 identical over 9 bases. CDR1 is SGHRS, CDR2 YFSETQ, per germline. Germline trimming cut 3 bases from V and 5 bases from J; bases unmatched to any gene: 17. The CDR3 spans 18 residues. CDR3 loop: CASSSTNRGHLEKTEAFF. The DNA for the CDR3 is TGCGCCAGCAGCTCGACTAACAGGGGGCATTTGGAGAAAACTGAAGCTTTCTTT.

The chain combines TRBV20-1 with TRBJ1-5, with unresolved D. Germline CDR1 is DFQATT and CDR2 is SNEGSKA (reference sequence). Trimming took 3 bases from V and 6 from J, leaving 15 bases between them. This CDR3 comprises 14 residues. CDR3 region: CSASTDNRGQPQHF. The CDR3 nucleotides read TGCAGTGCTAGTACAGACAATCGGGGTCAGCCCCAGCATTTT.

V and J are TRBV30 and TRBJ2-1, with TRBD1 as a possible D gene (5 bases). This CDR3 contains 14 residues. Germline CDR1 is GTSNPN and CDR2 is SVGIG (reference sequence). V gave up 6 bases and J gave up 0 bases, with 12 bases separating them. The CDR3 nucleotides read TGTGCCTGTCCATTAGGGGACTCCTACAATGAGCAGTTCTTC. Encoded protein: CACPLGDSYNEQFF. Filled out from reference TRBV30 and TRBJ2-1, the complete variable domain reads SQTIHQWPATLVQPVGSPLSLECTVEGTSNPNLYWYRQAAGRGLQLLFYSVGIGQISSEVPQNLSASRPQDRQFILSSKKLLLSDSGFYLCACPLGDSYNEQFFGPGTRLTVL.

The chain combines TRBV18 with TRBJ1-1, with TRBD1 matching over 12 bases. The CDR3 sequence is 15 residues long. The germline V gene encodes CDR1 KGHSH and CDR2 LQKENI. The junction had 7 bases not matched to a gene; V was cut back by 4 bases and J by 7 bases. Here the CDR3 DNA reads TGTGCCAGCTCACTCGGGACAGGGGGCATCGGTGAAGCTTTCTTT. Its translation is CASSLGTGGIGEAFF.

This chain uses TRBV11-3 with TRBJ2-1; possibly TRBD2 for D (6 bases). CDR1 and CDR2 from the germline V gene are SGHNT and YENEEA. Trimming removed 6 bases at V and 7 bases at J, with 10 bases between. This CDR3 spans 12 amino acids. The CDR3 loop is CASSTGVNEQFF. Here the CDR3 DNA reads TGTGCCAGCAGTACGGGAGTAAATGAGCAGTTCTTC.

The chain is built from TRBV11-3 and TRBJ1-2; TRBD1 agrees at 7 bases. V shed 5 bases, J shed 4 bases, and the junction held 13 bases outside the gene matches. Germline lookup yields CDR1 SGHNT and CDR2 YENEEA. This CDR3 has 16 amino acids. CDR3: CASSVSTGDLGYGYTF. As DNA, the CDR3 is TGTGCCAGCAGCGTTTCCACAGGGGACTTGGGCTATGGCTACACCTTC.

V is TRBV6-4 and J is TRBJ2-3; possibly TRBD2 for D (7 bases). Per the germline V gene, CDR1 is MRHNA and CDR2 is SNTAGT. The CDR3 length is 15 residues. V gave up 5 bases and J gave up 2 bases, with 14 bases separating them. CDR3 protein: CASSPQAGHTDTQYF. As DNA, the CDR3 is TGTGCCAGCAGTCCCCAAGCGGGACACACAGATACGCAGTATTTT.

The chain uses TRBV29-1 and TRBJ2-7; 9 positions match TRBD1. CDR3 length equals 17 residues. J gave up 3 bases and V 6 bases, and 18 bases lay outside the gene matches. CDR1 is SQVTM and CDR2 is ANQGSEA in the germline V gene. The CDR3 DNA follows: TGCAGCGTCGCCCCGGGACAGGGAACTTTTCATAACTACGAGCAGTACTTC. Translation gives CSVAPGQGTFHNYEQYF.

This rearrangement joins TRBV7-8 to TRBJ1-2, with a tentative D call TRBD1 (6 bases). This CDR3 has 16 amino acids. The germline V gene encodes CDR1 SGHVS and CDR2 FQNEAQ. Deletions cut 1 base from V and 0 bases from J, with 12 bases between. CDR3 coding DNA: TGTGCCAGCAGCTTAGGCCCCAGGGGTACTAACTATGGCTACACCTTC. Residues: CASSLGPRGTNYGYTF.

This clone has just a few counts. The chain combines TRBV27 with TRBJ1-6; 9 bases map to TRBD1. Germline V gene sequence: CDR1 MNHEY, CDR2 SMNVEV (reference sequence). This CDR3 region has 15 residues. The V segment lost 2 bases and the J segment 9 bases; nucleotides outside the gene matches: 5. The CDR3 loop is CASSLKQGAPSPLHF. The CDR3 DNA follows: TGTGCCAGCAGTTTAAAACAGGGGGCGCCTTCACCCCTCCACTTT.

The chain employs TRBV3-1 (or the pseudogene TRBV3-2) and TRBJ1-6; D perhaps matches TRBD1 (5 bases). The germline V gene encodes CDR1 LGHDT and CDR2 YNNKEL (reference sequence). V was clipped by 1 base and J by 5 bases, with 12 bases between them. This CDR3 has 16 amino acids. CDR3 DNA sequence: TGTGCCAGCAGCCAAGGCGTGGGCAGGGATAATTCACCCCTCCACTTT. Translating it yields CASSQGVGRDNSPLHF.